The source of this T cell receptor (beta chain) is a study of blood T cells in healthy people across ages. General study findings and limits: Across the age range, TCR beta diversity per million T cells fell in a roughly linear way.

This clonotype was detected many times. What it binds is not known. Next came a second PCR, run for about 6 to 11 cycles, which used a sample-barcoded 5' primer along with a J-beta primer mix. Each CDR3 protein gets one entry after TCRdb re-called the 5' RACE reads with MiXCR. The data hold roughly 680,000 distinct CDR3 sequences, with approximately 52% observed a single time. The V end lost 6 bases, the J end lost 7 bases, and 19 bases lay between the germline ends. The CDR3 extends over 16 amino acids. The TCR comes from an elderly woman in good health. The sample comprised blood. The V gene is TRBV12-3 or TRBV12-4, the J gene TRBJ2-6; a possible D gene is TRBD1 (5 bases). CDR3 region: CASREDRALGANVLTF. The CDR3 coding sequence is TGTGCCAGCAGAGAAGACAGAGCTCTGGGAGCCAACGTCCTGACTTTC.